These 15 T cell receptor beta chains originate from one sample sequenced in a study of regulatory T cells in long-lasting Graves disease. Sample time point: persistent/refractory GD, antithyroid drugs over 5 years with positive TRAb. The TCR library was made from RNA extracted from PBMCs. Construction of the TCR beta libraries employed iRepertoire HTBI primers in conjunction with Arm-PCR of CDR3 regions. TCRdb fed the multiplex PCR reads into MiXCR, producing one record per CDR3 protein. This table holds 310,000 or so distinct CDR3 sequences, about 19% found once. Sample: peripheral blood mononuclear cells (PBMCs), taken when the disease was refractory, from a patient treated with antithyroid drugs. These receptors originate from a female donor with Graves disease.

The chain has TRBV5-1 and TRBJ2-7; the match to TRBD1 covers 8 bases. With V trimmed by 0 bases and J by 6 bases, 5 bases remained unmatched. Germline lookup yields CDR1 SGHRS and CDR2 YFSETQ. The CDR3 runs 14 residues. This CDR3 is CASSLDGQGREQYF. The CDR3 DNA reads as TGCGCCAGCAGCTTGGATGGACAGGGTCGCGAGCAGTACTTC.

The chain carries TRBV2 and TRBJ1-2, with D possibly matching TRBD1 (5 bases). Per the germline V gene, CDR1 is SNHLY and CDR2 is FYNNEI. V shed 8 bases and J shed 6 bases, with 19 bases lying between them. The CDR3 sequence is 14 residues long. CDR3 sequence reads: CASDVLPGPHGYTF. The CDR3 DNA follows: TGTGCCAGCGATGTTCTACCGGGACCGCATGGCTACACCTTC.

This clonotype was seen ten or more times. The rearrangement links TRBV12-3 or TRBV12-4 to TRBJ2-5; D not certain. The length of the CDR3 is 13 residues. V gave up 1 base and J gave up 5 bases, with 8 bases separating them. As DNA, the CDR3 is TGTGCCAGCAGTTTAGAATTGGTGGAGACCCAGTACTTC. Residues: CASSLELVETQYF.

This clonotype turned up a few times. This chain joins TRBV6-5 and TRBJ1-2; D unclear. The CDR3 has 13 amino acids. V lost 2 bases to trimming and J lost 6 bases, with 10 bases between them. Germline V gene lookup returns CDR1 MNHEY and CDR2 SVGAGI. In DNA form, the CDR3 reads TGTGCCAGCAGTTACGAGGGTTGGAATGGCTACACCTTC. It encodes CASSYEGWNGYTF.

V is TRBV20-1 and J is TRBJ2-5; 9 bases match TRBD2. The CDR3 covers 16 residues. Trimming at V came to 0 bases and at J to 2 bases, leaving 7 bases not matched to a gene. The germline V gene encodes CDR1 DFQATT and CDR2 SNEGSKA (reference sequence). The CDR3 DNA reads TGCAGTGCTAGAGATCTAGTAGCGGGAGTGCAAGAGACCCAGTACTTC. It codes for CSARDLVAGVQETQYF.

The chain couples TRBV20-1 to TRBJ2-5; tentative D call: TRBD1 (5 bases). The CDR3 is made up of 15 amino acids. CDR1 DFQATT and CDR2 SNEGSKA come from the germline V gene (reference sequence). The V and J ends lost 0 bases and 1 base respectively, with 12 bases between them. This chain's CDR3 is CSARDPRVPQETQYF. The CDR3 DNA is TGCAGTGCTAGAGACCCCAGGGTCCCCCAAGAGACCCAGTACTTC.

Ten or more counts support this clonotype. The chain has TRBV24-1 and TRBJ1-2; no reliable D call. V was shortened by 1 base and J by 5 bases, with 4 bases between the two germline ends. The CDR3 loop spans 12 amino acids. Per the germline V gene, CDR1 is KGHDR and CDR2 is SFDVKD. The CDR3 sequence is CATSDLGYGYTF. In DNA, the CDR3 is TGTGCCACCAGTGATTTAGGATATGGCTACACCTTC.

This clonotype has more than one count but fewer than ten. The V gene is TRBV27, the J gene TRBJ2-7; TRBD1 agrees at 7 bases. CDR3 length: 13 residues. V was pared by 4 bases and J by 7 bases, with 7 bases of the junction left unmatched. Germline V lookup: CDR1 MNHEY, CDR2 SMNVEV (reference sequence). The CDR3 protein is CASSWTGLGEQYF. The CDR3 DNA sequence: TGTGCCAGCAGTTGGACAGGTCTTGGGGAGCAGTACTTC.

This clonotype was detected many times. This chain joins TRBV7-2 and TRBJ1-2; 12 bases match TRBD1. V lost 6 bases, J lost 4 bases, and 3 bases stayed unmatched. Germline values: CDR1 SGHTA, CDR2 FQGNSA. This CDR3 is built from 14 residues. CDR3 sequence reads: CASSLGQGAYGYTF. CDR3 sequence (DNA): TGTGCCAGCAGTCTGGGACAGGGGGCCTATGGCTACACCTTC.

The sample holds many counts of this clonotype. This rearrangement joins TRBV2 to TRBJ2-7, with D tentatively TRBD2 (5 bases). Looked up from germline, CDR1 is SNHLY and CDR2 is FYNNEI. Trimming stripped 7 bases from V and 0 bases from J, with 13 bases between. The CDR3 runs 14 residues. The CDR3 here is CASNLGRGSYEQYF. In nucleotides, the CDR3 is TGTGCCAGCAATCTGGGTCGGGGCTCCTACGAGCAGTACTTC.

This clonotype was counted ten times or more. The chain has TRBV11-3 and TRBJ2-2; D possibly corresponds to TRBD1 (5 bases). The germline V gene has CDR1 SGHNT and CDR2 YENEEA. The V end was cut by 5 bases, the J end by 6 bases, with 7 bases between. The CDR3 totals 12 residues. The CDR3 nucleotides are TGTGCCAGCAGCCAAGGGGCCGGGGAGCTGTTTTTT. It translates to CASSQGAGELFF.

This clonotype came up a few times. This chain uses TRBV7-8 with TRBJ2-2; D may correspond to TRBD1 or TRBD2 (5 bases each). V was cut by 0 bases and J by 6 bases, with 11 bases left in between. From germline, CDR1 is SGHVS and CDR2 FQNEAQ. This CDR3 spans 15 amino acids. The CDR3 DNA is TGTGCCAGCAGCTTAGCCACTAGAGGGGCCGGGGAGCTGTTTTTT. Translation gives CASSLATRGAGELFF.

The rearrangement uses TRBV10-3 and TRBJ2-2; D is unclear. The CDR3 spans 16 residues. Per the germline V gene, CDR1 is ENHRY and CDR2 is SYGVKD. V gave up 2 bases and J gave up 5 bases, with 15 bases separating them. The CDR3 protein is CAISEAAGYLTGELFF. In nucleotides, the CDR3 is TGTGCCATCAGTGAGGCGGCAGGTTATTTGACCGGGGAGCTGTTTTTT.

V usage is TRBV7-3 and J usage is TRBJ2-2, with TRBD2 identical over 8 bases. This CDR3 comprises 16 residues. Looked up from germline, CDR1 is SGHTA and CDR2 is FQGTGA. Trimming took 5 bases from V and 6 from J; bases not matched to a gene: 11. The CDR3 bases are TGTGCCAGCAGCAGACGCGGGGGGCGAAACCCCGGGGAGCTGTTTTTT. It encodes CASSRRGGRNPGELFF.

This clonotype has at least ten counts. The CDR3 here is CASSTGTSGVEQYF. DNA for the CDR3: TGTGCCAGCAGCACCGGGACTAGCGGTGTCGAGCAGTACTTC. The J gene is TRBJ2-7, the V gene TRBV7-9; 11 nucleotides align to TRBD2. Germline trimming cut 5 bases from V and 6 bases from J; bases unmatched to any gene: 6. CDR1 and CDR2 from the germline V gene are SEHNR and FQNEAQ (reference sequence). The CDR3 totals 14 residues.